This T cell receptor (beta chain) was recorded in a study of T cells in Graves' hyperthyroidism and ophthalmopathy. A few counts support this clonotype. What was amplified from RNA transcripts were TCR beta CDR3 regions. RT-PCR in the first round (using the HTBI primer set) targeted the TCR CDR3. TCRdb recomputed calls from the multiplex PCR reads with MiXCR, one row per CDR3 protein. The sample lists approximately 690,000 distinct CDR3 sequences, roughly 14% occurring once. Material: blood. This TCR derives from a woman in her 50s with Graves' ophthalmopathy.

The CDR3 spells CASKGGQGAYQPQHF. CDR3 DNA: TGTGCCAGCAAGGGGGGACAGGGGGCTTATCAGCCCCAGCATTTT. V usage is TRBV28 and J usage is TRBJ1-5; TRBD1 matches at 12 bases. From germline, CDR1 is MDHEN and CDR2 SYDVKM. This CDR3 is built from 15 residues. With 7 bases clipped from V and 5 bases from J, the junction kept 6 bases outside the gene matches. Full variable domain (outside the CDR3, taken from reference TRBV28 and TRBJ1-5): DVKVTQSSRYLVKRTGEKVFLECVQDMDHENMFWYRQDPGLGLRLIYFSYDVKMKEKGDIPEGYSVSREKKERFSLILESASTNQTSMYLCASKGGQGAYQPQHFGDGTRLSIL.